This T cell receptor (beta chain) was recorded in a study of T cell responses to AZD1222 COVID-19 vaccine (dated by TCRdb to about 2021). Turning to the overall study: AZD1222 recipients whose second dose came at about 4 weeks and those whose second dose came at about 12 weeks were combined into one group, since spike-specific TCR depth and breadth did not differ between the two schedules. A total of around 240 trial participants underwent TCR sequencing, of whom around 210 had received two doses of AZD1222 and approximately 26 had received two doses of the MenACWY control vaccine. Trial participants were enrolled by age into 18-55, 56-69 and 70-plus year subgroups, with around 140, 26 and 57 TCR-sequenced participants respectively. Study-level results and caveats: The vaccine-associated CD4 TCRs covered the entire spike protein, and the dominant responses fell in regions 160-218 and 743-854. Reportedly, almost half of the unique spike-specific TCRs recognized epitopes lying outside the regions that are mutated in the B.1.351 and B.1.1.7 variants. After two AZD1222 doses, both the breadth and the depth of spike-specific TCRs were significantly higher than at day 0 and than in MenACWY recipients. Because no day 14 peak-response samples were available, repertoires were characterized only after the peak T cell response. The 56-69-year group was small, and its depth increase did not reach significance, likely because of low power. Participants were mostly white British, with more females than males. The authors suggested clonal diversity may have been underestimated. Conclusions about previously exposed vaccinees were limited because only a handful of AZD1222 recipients were SARS-CoV-2 seropositive at baseline.

The CDR3 regions of human TCRbeta chains were analyzed by immunosequencing. Under the source paper's analysis protocol: Repertoire TCRs were checked for matches against a reference library of SARS-CoV-2-specific TCRs that had been generated using the MIRA antigen-specificity platform. Breadth was defined as the fraction of unique TCRs that were SARS-CoV-2-associated. Depth was defined as the fraction of total T cells that were SARS-CoV-2-associated. Using the MIRA data, every spike-specific TCR was mapped to the spike region that the TCR reacted to and assigned to either a CD4 or a CD8 class. Log10-transformed breadth and depth values were compared by one-way ANOVA with Sidak's multiple comparisons tests. The table was pulled from immuneACCESS by TCRdb, which kept in-frame rearrangements only. Such tables lose some clones; where checked, under half of the loss comes from unresolved V genes, and the rest has no known cause. V, J and clone size are those of that table, while D and trimming were read from the DNA. Counted in this sample were 90,000 to 110,000 clones; about 80% of them appeared once. The ten largest account for 4% to 6% of the sample.

Here V drops 4 bases and J drops 4 bases, and the junction holds 10 bases not matched to any gene. Measured from the cysteine to the phenylalanine, the CDR3 is 18 residues long. Only the CDR3 DNA is retained, 54 bases long and in frame from the first base. CDR1 LGHNA and CDR2 YSLEER are derived from the germline V gene. What this sample's time point label stands for: baseline before first vaccination. Samples from vaccinated people were obtained from the UK trials COV001 and COV002, which included a single-blind randomized controlled phase 2/3 trial of AZD1222 (ChAdOx1 nCoV-19) in healthy adults. Trial participant PBMC samples were collected at day 0 and day 28 after the second dose for TCRbeta chain sequencing. Concerning this clone itself: Its binding antigen is unknown. No base quality values were provided; no much bigger clone lies one nucleotide off.

This receptor was taken from an adult in good health. In this chain, TRBV4-3 is recombined with TRBJ2-6; a stretch of 10 junction bases matches TRBD1. The sequences come from peripheral blood, collected on day 0 of AZD1222 vaccination. This receptor carries the CDR3 CASSPRGDRGSGANVLTF. The DNA is TGCGCCAGCAGCCCGAGGGGGGACAGGGGATCCGGGGCCAACGTCCTGACTTTC.